Listed below are T cell receptor beta chains from one sample, sequenced in a study of T cell responses to AZD1222 COVID-19 vaccine. Using immunoSEQ multiplex PCR, the repertoire was profiled, and TCRdb retains in-frame clones only, with some absent. The table shows 150,000 to 200,000 clones, with 70% to 90% occurring only once. Specimen: peripheral blood, collected 28 days after the second dose of the MenACWY control vaccine. The receptors shown here come from an adult who received the MenACWY meningococcal vaccine as a control. CDR3s include the opening cysteine and the closing phenylalanine or tryptophan. D genes are given only for firm matches. Only some rows state a clone size, as once, few, many or a class for expanded clones.

V gene: TRBV19; D gene: NA; clone size: NA; J gene: TRBJ1-3; CDR3 protein: CASSQSASGNTIYF; CDR3 DNA: TGTGCCAGTAGCCAGTCTGCCTCTGGAAACACCATATATTTT
V gene: TRBV18; D gene: NA; clone size: NA; J gene: TRBJ1-2; CDR3 protein: CASSPTDEVNYGYTF; CDR3 DNA: TGTGCCAGCTCACCTACGGACGAGGTCAACTATGGCTACACCTTC
V gene: TRBV7-9; D gene: TRBD2; clone size: NA; J gene: TRBJ2-1; CDR3 protein: CASSPKGLAGLNEQFF; CDR3 DNA: TGTGCCAGCAGCCCGAAGGGGCTAGCGGGCCTCAATGAGCAGTTCTTC
V gene: TRBV6-4; D gene: NA; clone size: once; J gene: TRBJ1-1; CDR3 protein: CASSQGWAHTAQNTEAFF; CDR3 DNA: TGTGCCAGCAGTCAAGGATGGGCGCACACAGCCCAGAACACTGAAGCTTTCTTT
V gene: TRBV6-6; D gene: NA; clone size: NA; J gene: TRBJ1-1; CDR3 protein: CASSRRAYEGRNFEAFF; CDR3 DNA: TGTGCCAGCAGTCGAAGGGCATACGAAGGACGAAATTTTGAAGCTTTCTTT
V gene: TRBV9; D gene: NA; clone size: NA; J gene: TRBJ1-2; CDR3 protein: CASSVARVAGSGGYGYTF; CDR3 DNA: TGTGCCAGCAGCGTAGCCCGGGTGGCAGGGTCCGGGGGATATGGCTACACCTTC
V gene: TRBV18; D gene: NA; clone size: few; J gene: TRBJ1-5; CDR3 protein: CASSPEWVGSNQPQHF; CDR3 DNA: TGTGCCAGCTCACCGGAATGGGTAGGAAGCAATCAGCCCCAGCATTTT
V gene: TRBV6-5; D gene: NA; clone size: NA; J gene: TRBJ2-5; CDR3 protein: CASRGQPGETQYF; CDR3 DNA: TGTGCCAGCAGAGGACAGCCTGGGGAGACCCAGTACTTC
V gene: TRBV24-1; D gene: NA; clone size: NA; J gene: TRBJ2-2; CDR3 protein: CATSEGGPTNTGELFF; CDR3 DNA: TGTGCCACCAGTGAGGGGGGCCCAACCAACACCGGGGAGCTGTTTTTT
V gene: TRBV10-1; D gene: NA; clone size: NA; J gene: TRBJ2-3; CDR3 protein: CASSDKETQYF; CDR3 DNA: TGCGCCAGCAGTGATAAGGAGACGCAGTATTTT
V gene: TRBV3-1/TRBV3-2; D gene: TRBD1; clone size: NA; J gene: TRBJ1-2; CDR3 protein: CASSPGTAGRGYGYTF; CDR3 DNA: TGTGCCAGCAGTCCCGGGACAGCGGGAAGGGGCTATGGCTACACCTTC
V gene: TRBV18; D gene: TRBD1; clone size: NA; J gene: TRBJ2-5; CDR3 protein: CASSPTTGGNQETQYF; CDR3 DNA: TGTGCCAGCTCACCTACCACAGGGGGCAACCAAGAGACCCAGTACTTC
V gene: TRBV30; D gene: NA; clone size: NA; J gene: TRBJ1-1; CDR3 protein: CAWCGQWDTEAFF; CDR3 DNA: TGTGCCTGGTGTGGGCAATGGGACACTGAAGCTTTCTTT
V gene: TRBV6-2/TRBV6-3; D gene: TRBD2; clone size: NA; J gene: TRBJ2-1; CDR3 protein: CASSPPTSGRINHEQFF; CDR3 DNA: TGTGCCAGCAGCCCACCGACTAGCGGGAGGATAAACCATGAGCAGTTCTTC
V gene: TRBV29-1; D gene: NA; clone size: NA; J gene: TRBJ1-2; CDR3 protein: CSVVEQNLSGGYTF; CDR3 DNA: TGCAGCGTTGTGGAGCAGAACCTCTCCGGTGGCTACACCTTC
V gene: TRBV7-5; D gene: NA; clone size: few; J gene: TRBJ2-1; CDR3 protein: CARSNRAGRDEQFF; CDR3 DNA: TGTGCCAGAAGCAATCGGGCGGGGAGGGATGAGCAGTTCTTC
V gene: TRBV27; D gene: NA; clone size: NA; J gene: TRBJ2-1; CDR3 protein: CASRMTGGVYNEQFF; CDR3 DNA: TGTGCCAGCAGGATGACAGGAGGGGTGTATAATGAGCAGTTCTTC
V gene: TRBV6-2/TRBV6-3; D gene: NA; clone size: NA; J gene: TRBJ1-2; CDR3 protein: CASSTSGRIVPYGYTF; CDR3 DNA: TGTGCCAGCAGTACCTCCGGCAGGATTGTTCCGTATGGCTACACCTTC
V gene: TRBV28; D gene: NA; clone size: NA; J gene: TRBJ1-2; CDR3 protein: CASSLTDNGYTF; CDR3 DNA: TGTGCCAGCAGCCTGACAGACAATGGCTACACCTTC
V gene: TRBV18; D gene: NA; clone size: NA; J gene: TRBJ1-1; CDR3 protein: CASSSGRSTEAFF; CDR3 DNA: TGTGCCAGCTCATCTGGTAGGTCCACTGAAGCTTTCTTT
V gene: TRBV28; D gene: TRBD1; clone size: NA; J gene: TRBJ1-1; CDR3 protein: CASSLQGGANTEAFF; CDR3 DNA: TGTGCCAGCAGTCTTCAGGGGGGCGCGAACACTGAAGCTTTCTTT
V gene: TRBV4-3; D gene: NA; clone size: NA; J gene: TRBJ1-2; CDR3 protein: CASSQDWDNYGYTF; CDR3 DNA: TGCGCCAGCAGCCAAGATTGGGATAACTATGGCTACACCTTC
V gene: TRBV21-1; D gene: NA; clone size: few; J gene: TRBJ2-7; CDR3 protein: CASSRSGNLGSYF; CDR3 DNA: TGTGCCAGCAGCAGATCAGGGAATCTCGGTTCGTACTTC
V gene: TRBV7-7; D gene: TRBD2; clone size: NA; J gene: TRBJ2-1; CDR3 protein: CASSLGVSGMANEQFF; CDR3 DNA: TGTGCCAGCAGCTTAGGGGTTAGCGGGATGGCCAATGAGCAGTTCTTC
V gene: TRBV7-3; D gene: NA; clone size: NA; J gene: TRBJ2-1; CDR3 protein: CASSPLAASSYNEQFF; CDR3 DNA: TGTGCCAGCAGCCCATTAGCGGCGAGCTCCTACAATGAGCAGTTCTTC
V gene: TRBV24-1; D gene: TRBD2; clone size: NA; J gene: TRBJ2-2; CDR3 protein: CATSDGTSGRAAGELFF; CDR3 DNA: TGTGCCACCAGTGATGGGACTAGCGGGAGGGCCGCCGGGGAGCTGTTTTTT
V gene: TRBV19; D gene: NA; clone size: NA; J gene: TRBJ2-2; CDR3 protein: CASSPEFPGELFF; CDR3 DNA: TGTGCCAGTAGCCCCGAGTTCCCCGGGGAGCTGTTTTTT
V gene: TRBV28; D gene: NA; clone size: once; J gene: TRBJ2-7; CDR3 protein: CAIRGKRAYEQYF; CDR3 DNA: TGTGCCATTCGGGGAAAAAGGGCTTACGAGCAGTACTTC
V gene: TRBV27; D gene: TRBD1; clone size: NA; J gene: TRBJ2-7; CDR3 protein: CASSLRGQGGYEQYF; CDR3 DNA: TGTGCCAGCAGTTTAAGGGGACAGGGGGGCTACGAGCAGTACTTC
V gene: TRBV6-2/TRBV6-3; D gene: NA; clone size: NA; J gene: TRBJ1-2; CDR3 protein: CASSWSNAGYGYTF; CDR3 DNA: TGTGCCAGCAGTTGGAGTAACGCAGGCTATGGCTACACCTTC